One T cell receptor (beta chain) is described in this entry. The data were obtained in a study of blood T cell repertoires in COVID-19. At the level of the study: Samples taken during acute and convalescent COVID-19 were collected in the United States, Italy and Spain. From T cells, B-cell-depleted T cells, or PBMCs came the material, which was cDNA or gDNA.

With 3 bases removed from V and 0 bases from J, the gap between germline ends came to 11 bases. CDR3 length: 16 residues. CDR1 and CDR2 (germline): SGHTA, FQGNSA. It was during active infection that Seattle patients were enrolled and then longitudinally followed. As processed by the authors: Estimation of nucleated cell counts was performed using reference gene primer amplification. Clones were read by immunoSEQ multiplex PCR, and TCRdb kept only the in-frame ones, dropping some. V and J calls and clone size are as listed in that table; D and trimming were resolved from the DNA. The data show roughly 250,000 clones, roughly 80% seen once.

The sequenced material came from peripheral blood. J is TRBJ2-2 and V is TRBV7-2; perhaps TRBD2 as D (5 bases). The sequence was obtained from a person aged 65-85 years with COVID-19, enrolled during active disease. The CDR3 nucleotides read TGTGCCAGCAGCTTGGTAGCGCCCACGAACACCGGGGAGCTGTTTTTT. It translates to CASSLVAPTNTGELFF.